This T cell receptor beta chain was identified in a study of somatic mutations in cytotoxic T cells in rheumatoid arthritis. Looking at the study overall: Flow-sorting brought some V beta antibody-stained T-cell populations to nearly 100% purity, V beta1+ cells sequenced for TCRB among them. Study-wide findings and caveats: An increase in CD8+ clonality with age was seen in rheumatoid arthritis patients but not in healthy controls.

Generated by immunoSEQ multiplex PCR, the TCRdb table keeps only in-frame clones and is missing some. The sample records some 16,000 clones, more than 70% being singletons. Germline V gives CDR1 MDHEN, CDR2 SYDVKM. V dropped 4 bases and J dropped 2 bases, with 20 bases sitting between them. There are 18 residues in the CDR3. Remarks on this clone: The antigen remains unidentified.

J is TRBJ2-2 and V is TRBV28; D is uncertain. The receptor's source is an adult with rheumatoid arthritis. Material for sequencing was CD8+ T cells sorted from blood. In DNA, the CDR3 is TGTGCCAGCAGTTCTAATCACCAGGATGAAATTAACACCGGGGAGCTGTTTTTT. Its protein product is CASSSNHQDEINTGELFF.